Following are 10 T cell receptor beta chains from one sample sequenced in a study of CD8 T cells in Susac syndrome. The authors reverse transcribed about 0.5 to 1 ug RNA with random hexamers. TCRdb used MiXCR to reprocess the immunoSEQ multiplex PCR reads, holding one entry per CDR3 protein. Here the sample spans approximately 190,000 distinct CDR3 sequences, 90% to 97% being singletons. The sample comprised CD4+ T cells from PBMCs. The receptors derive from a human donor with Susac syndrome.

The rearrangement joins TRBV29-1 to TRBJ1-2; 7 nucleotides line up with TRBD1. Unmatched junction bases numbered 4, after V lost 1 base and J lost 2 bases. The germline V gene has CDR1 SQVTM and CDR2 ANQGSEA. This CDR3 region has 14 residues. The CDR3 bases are TGCAGCGTTGAAGCCCGACAGGGAAACTATGGCTACACCTTC. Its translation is CSVEARQGNYGYTF.

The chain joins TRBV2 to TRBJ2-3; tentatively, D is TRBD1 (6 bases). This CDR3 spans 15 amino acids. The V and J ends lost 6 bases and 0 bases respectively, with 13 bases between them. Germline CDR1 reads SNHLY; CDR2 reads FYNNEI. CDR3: CASRGQLSSTDTQYF. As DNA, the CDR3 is TGTGCCAGCAGAGGACAGTTATCTAGCACAGATACGCAGTATTTT.

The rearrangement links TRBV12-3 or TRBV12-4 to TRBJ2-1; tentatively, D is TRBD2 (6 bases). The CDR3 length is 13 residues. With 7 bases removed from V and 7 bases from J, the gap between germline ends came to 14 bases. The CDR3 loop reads CASTDRLVNEQFF. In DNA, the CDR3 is TGTGCCAGCACCGACCGACTAGTGAATGAGCAGTTCTTC.

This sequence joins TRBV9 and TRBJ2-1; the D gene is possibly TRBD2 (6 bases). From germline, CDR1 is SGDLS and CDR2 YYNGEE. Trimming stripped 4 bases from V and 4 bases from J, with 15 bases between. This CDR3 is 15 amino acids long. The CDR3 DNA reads TGTGCCAGCAGCCCCACCGGGACTGGGTACAATGAGCAGTTCTTC. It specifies CASSPTGTGYNEQFF.

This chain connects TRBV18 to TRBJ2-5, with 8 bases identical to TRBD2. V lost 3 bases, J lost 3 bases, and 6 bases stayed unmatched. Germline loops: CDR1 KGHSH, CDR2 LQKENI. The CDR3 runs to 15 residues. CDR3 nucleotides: TGTGCCAGCTCACCCCTGGAGACTAGCGAAGAGACCCAGTACTTC. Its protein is CASSPLETSEETQYF. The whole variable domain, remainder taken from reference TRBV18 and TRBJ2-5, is NAGVMQNPRHLVRRRGQEARLRCSPMKGHSHVYWYRQLPEEGLKFMVYLQKENIIDESGMPKERFSAEFPKEGPSILRIQQVVRGDSAAYFCASSPLETSEETQYFGPGTRLLVL.

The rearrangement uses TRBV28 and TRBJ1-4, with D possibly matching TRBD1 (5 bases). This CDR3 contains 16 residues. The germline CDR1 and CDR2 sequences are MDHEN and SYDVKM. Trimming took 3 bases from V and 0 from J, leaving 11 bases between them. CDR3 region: CASSLLQETTNEKLFF. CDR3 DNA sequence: TGTGCCAGCAGTTTGCTACAGGAGACAACTAATGAAAAACTGTTTTTT.

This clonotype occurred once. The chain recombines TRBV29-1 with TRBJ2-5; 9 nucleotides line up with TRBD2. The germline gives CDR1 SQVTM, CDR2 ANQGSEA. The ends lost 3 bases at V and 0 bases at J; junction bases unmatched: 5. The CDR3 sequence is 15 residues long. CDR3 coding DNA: TGCAGCGTTGACCTCGGACTAGCGAACCAAGAGACCCAGTACTTC. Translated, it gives CSVDLGLANQETQYF.

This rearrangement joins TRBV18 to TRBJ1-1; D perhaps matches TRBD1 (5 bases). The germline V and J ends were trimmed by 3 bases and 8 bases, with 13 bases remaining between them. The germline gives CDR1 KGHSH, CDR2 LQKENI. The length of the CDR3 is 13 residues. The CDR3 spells CASSPDQGAEAFF. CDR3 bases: TGTGCCAGCTCACCCGATCAGGGTGCCGAAGCTTTCTTT.

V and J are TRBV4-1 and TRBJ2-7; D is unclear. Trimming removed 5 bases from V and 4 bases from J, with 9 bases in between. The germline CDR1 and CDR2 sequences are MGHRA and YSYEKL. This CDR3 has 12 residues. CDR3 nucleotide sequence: TGCGCCAGCAGCGAATCCCCGTACGAGCAGTACTTC. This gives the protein CASSESPYEQYF.

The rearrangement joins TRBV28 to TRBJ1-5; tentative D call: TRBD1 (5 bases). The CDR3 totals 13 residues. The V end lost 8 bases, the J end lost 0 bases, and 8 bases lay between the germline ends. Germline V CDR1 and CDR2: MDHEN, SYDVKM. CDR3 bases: TGTGCCAGCCAGACAGATAGCAATCAGCCCCAGCATTTT. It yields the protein CASQTDSNQPQHF. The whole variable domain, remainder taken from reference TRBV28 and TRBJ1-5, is DVKVTQSSRYLVKRTGEKVFLECVQDMDHENMFWYRQDPGLGLRLIYFSYDVKMKEKGDIPEGYSVSREKKERFSLILESASTNQTSMYLCASQTDSNQPQHFGDGTRLSIL.